This is a list of T cell receptor beta chains from one sample in a study of blood T cells in healthy people across ages. TCRdb processed the 5' RACE reads anew with MiXCR; each CDR3 protein has one entry. This sample has 1,500,000 or so distinct CDR3 sequences, with approximately 59% found just once. The sample was blood. Receptors were obtained from a young man in good health. CDR3s include the opening cysteine and the closing phenylalanine or tryptophan. D genes are given only for firm matches. A clone size is listed for some rows: how often the clone was seen (once, few, many), or a class if it is expanded.

>TRBV29-1|TRBJ2-2|.|.
TGCAGCGCTTTGACAGCGAACACCGGGGAGCTGTTTTTT
CSALTANTGELFF
>TRBV6-6|TRBJ2-1|once|TRBD2
TGTGCCAGCAGCCCCGGGACTAGCGGGAGGGTGGGTGAGCAGTTCTTC
CASSPGTSGRVGEQFF
>TRBV21-1|TRBJ2-1|.|.
TGTGCCAGCAGCAAGGGAATTAGCGGGAGCAATGAGCAGTTCTTC
CASSKGISGSNEQFF
>TRBV5-1|TRBJ2-1|.|TRBD1
TGCGCCAGCAAAATCTTACAGGGGTCGAATGAGCAGTTCTTC
CASKILQGSNEQFF
>TRBV12-3/TRBV12-4|TRBJ2-3|once|.
TGTGCCAGCAGTTTAGCCCTGGGTGAGAGCACAGATACGCAGTATTTT
CASSLALGESTDTQYF
>TRBV27|TRBJ2-5|.|.
TGTGCCAGCAGTGAACAGGGATCCCGTCAAGAGACCCAGTACTTC
CASSEQGSRQETQYF
>TRBV27|TRBJ1-5|.|TRBD1
TGTGCCAACCGACCCGCGGGGACAGCATATAGCAATCAGCCCCAGCATTTT
CANRPAGTAYSNQPQHF
>TRBV27|TRBJ2-7|once|TRBD2
TGTGCCAGCAGGACAGCGGGAGTAAGCTCCTACGAGCAGTACTTC
CASRTAGVSSYEQYF
>TRBV11-2|TRBJ2-5|.|TRBD1
TGTGCCAGCAGACCCGACAGGGGAGGTGAGACCCAGTACTTC
CASRPDRGGETQYF
>TRBV20-1|TRBJ2-3|.|TRBD2
TGCAGTGCTAGTGCATCTGGGACTAGCTTAAATACGCAGTATTTT
CSASASGTSLNTQYF
>TRBV29-1|TRBJ1-2|.|.
TGCAGCGTTGCAGGGACTTATGGCTACACCTTC
CSVAGTYGYTF
>TRBV7-9|TRBJ2-5|few|TRBD2
TGTGCCAGCAGCTCCATAACTAGCGGGAGACAAGAGACCCAGTACTTC
CASSSITSGRQETQYF
>TRBV5-1|TRBJ2-1|once|.
TGCGCCAGCAGCTTGGGCCTAAGTCAGTACAATGAGCAGTTCTTC
CASSLGLSQYNEQFF
>TRBV12-3/TRBV12-4|TRBJ2-3|.|TRBD2
TGTGCCAGCACCTTTATCCTGACTAGCGGGAGGGTCAGCACAGATACGCAGTATTTT
CASTFILTSGRVSTDTQYF
>TRBV12-3/TRBV12-4|TRBJ2-7|.|.
TGTGCCAGCAGTCCATCCGGGACCTCCTTCGAGCAGTACTTC
CASSPSGTSFEQYF
>TRBV6-5|TRBJ1-3|.|.
TGTGCCAGCAGTTACGGGAGCTCTGGAAACACCATATATTTT
CASSYGSSGNTIYF
>TRBV12-3/TRBV12-4|TRBJ1-6|.|.
TGTGCCAGCGGGCGGGGCCTGGGCACACCCCTCCACTTT
CASGRGLGTPLHF
>TRBV2|TRBJ2-1|.|TRBD2
TGTGCCATCGGGGGGGGTCCTAGAGGATACAATGAGCAGTTCTTC
CAIGGGPRGYNEQFF
>TRBV18|TRBJ2-1|.|.
TGTGCCAGCTCACCTCGCCAAGGGGACCCTTACAATGAGCAGTTCTTC
CASSPRQGDPYNEQFF
>TRBV20-1|TRBJ2-1|few|TRBD2
TGCAGTGCGGAGACTAGCGGGGGTTACAATGAGCAGTTCTTC
CSAETSGGYNEQFF
>TRBV6-5|TRBJ1-2|.|.
TGTGCCAGCAGGCCCCTGGGGTCTGGCTACACCTTC
CASRPLGSGYTF
>TRBV4-1|TRBJ2-7|.|.
TGCGCCAGCAGCCAAGAGTTCGGGGACTACGAGCAGTACTTC
CASSQEFGDYEQYF
>TRBV7-9|TRBJ1-5|.|.
TGTGCCAGCAGTCCGGCTGAGACCGGCAATCAGCCCCAGCATTTT
CASSPAETGNQPQHF
>TRBV6-5|TRBJ1-1|.|.
TGTGCCAGCAGGAAAGGGGGAAAAGCTTTCTTT
CASRKGGKAFF
>TRBV5-1|TRBJ2-5|few|.
TGCGCCAGCAGCCGACAGTCGGGGGAGACCCAGTACTTC
CASSRQSGETQYF
>TRBV7-2|TRBJ2-7|.|.
TGTGCCAGCAGCGTAGATTACACGTCCGGCCACGAGCAGTACTTC
CASSVDYTSGHEQYF
>TRBV7-8|TRBJ2-1|few|TRBD2
TGTGCCAGCAGCCTCCGGCTAGCGGCCTACAATGAGCAGTTCTTC
CASSLRLAAYNEQFF
>TRBV4-2|TRBJ1-2|.|TRBD1
TGTGCCAGCAGCCAACCCGGGACAGGGGAAGGCTACACCTTC
CASSQPGTGEGYTF
>TRBV4-1|TRBJ2-1|few|TRBD2
TGCGCCAGCAGCCCGGCTAGCGGCTACAATGAGCAGTTCTTC
CASSPASGYNEQFF
>TRBV7-9|TRBJ2-1|.|TRBD2
TGTGCCAGCCCAGCTGAGCCGGGACTAGCGGATTATTCCTACAATGAGCAGTTCTTC
CASPAEPGLADYSYNEQFF
>TRBV19|TRBJ2-1|.|.
TGTGCCAGTAGTAACACGGGTGAGCAGTTCTTC
CASSNTGEQFF
>TRBV4-3|TRBJ1-1|.|.
TGCGCCAGCAGCCCGGGACATTACACTGAAGCTTTCTTT
CASSPGHYTEAFF
>TRBV19|TRBJ1-2|.|.
TGTGCCAGTAGTACAGTGGCCCTGAACTATGGCTACACCTTC
CASSTVALNYGYTF
>TRBV5-1|TRBJ2-7|.|TRBD2
TGCGCCAGCAGCATGGGAGGGAAGAGCTCCTACAATGAGCAGTACTTC
CASSMGGKSSYNEQYF
>TRBV5-1|TRBJ2-1|few|TRBD2
TGCGCCAGCAGTTGGACTACCGGGACTAGCGGGATAAATGAGCAGTTCTTC
CASSWTTGTSGINEQFF
>TRBV18|TRBJ1-4|many|.
TGTGCCAGCTCACCGATGGACCAGGAGATAGAAAAACTGTTTTTT
CASSPMDQEIEKLFF
>TRBV2|TRBJ1-1|.|.
TGTGCCAGCATGATGGAAAACAGGAAGAATGTTTTCTTT
CASMMENRKNVFF
>TRBV6-4|TRBJ1-5|.|.
TGTGCCAGCAGTGTAACAGTGAATCAGCCCCAGCATTTT
CASSVTVNQPQHF
>TRBV28|TRBJ2-5|.|.
TGTGCCACCGAATCCGGGCGGGTGCCTTGGGAGCAGTACTTC
CATESGRVPWEQYF
>TRBV20-1|TRBJ2-1|.|.
TGCAGTGCTAGAATGGATAGCGGTTGGAAGAATGAGCAGTTCTTC
CSARMDSGWKNEQFF
>TRBV9|TRBJ2-3|.|.
TGTGCCAGCAGCGAAGGACAGTCACTAATCACAGATACGCAGTATTTT
CASSEGQSLITDTQYF
>TRBV6-5|TRBJ2-7|few|TRBD2
TGTGCCAGCAGTTATTCGGCTAGCGGGGTAGGAAACGAGCAGTACTTC
CASSYSASGVGNEQYF
>TRBV12-3/TRBV12-4|TRBJ2-7|.|TRBD2
TGTGCCAGCAGCCCAACTAGCGGGGAACCCCTAGGGGACGAGCAGTACTTC
CASSPTSGEPLGDEQYF
>TRBV13|TRBJ2-6|.|TRBD1
TGTGCCAGTCGACAGGGTACAGGAACCCTCTCTGGGGCCAACGTCCTGACTTTC
CASRQGTGTLSGANVLTF
>TRBV29-1|TRBJ2-2|.|.
TGCAGCGTTGAGATTTGGTCGGGCCCGCCCGGGGAGCTGTTTTTT
CSVEIWSGPPGELFF
>TRBV6-6|TRBJ2-5|few|.
TGTGCCAGCAGCCACCCCTCCCGCAACCAAGAGACCCAGTACTTC
CASSHPSRNQETQYF
>TRBV4-3|TRBJ2-3|.|.
TGCGCCAGCAGCGACCTACGTACAGATACGCGGTATTTT
CASSDLRTDTRYF
>TRBV7-9|TRBJ1-2|.|.
TGTGCCAGCAGCTCAACTGCCCTCTATGGCTACACCTTC
CASSSTALYGYTF
>TRBV12-3/TRBV12-4|TRBJ2-1|few|.
TGTGCCAGCAGTTTCCCTGGTTGGGCCCCCCGAAACAATGAGCAGTTCTTC
CASSFPGWAPRNNEQFF
>TRBV20-1|TRBJ2-7|few|TRBD2
TGCAGTGCTTCCCCGGGACTAGCGGGAAGGATCTTGCAGTACTTC
CSASPGLAGRILQYF
>TRBV7-7|TRBJ2-5|few|TRBD1
TGTGCTAGCAGCCCAGGGGGCGCGGAGACCCAGTACTTC
CASSPGGAETQYF
>TRBV4-1|TRBJ2-1|few|TRBD1
TGCGCCAGCAGCCAAGCTTCTGACAGGGTCAATGAGCAGTTCTTC
CASSQASDRVNEQFF
>TRBV7-2|TRBJ2-3|.|.
TGTGCCAGCAGCCCTCAGGGGATGTTAGATACGCAGTATTTT
CASSPQGMLDTQYF
>TRBV20-1|TRBJ2-1|.|TRBD2
TGCAGTGCAGGACTAGCGGGAGTTAGCGAGCAGTTCTTC
CSAGLAGVSEQFF